The clone carrying this TCR beta chain was counted once. The record originates from a study of blood T cell repertoires in COVID-19. Germline V gene data show CDR1 as MNHNS and CDR2 as SASEGT. The V gene end was trimmed by 0 bases and the J gene end by 7 bases; junction bases not matched to a gene: 10. This CDR3 region has 17 residues. The authors' processing: Researchers report that nucleated cell counts were estimated from reference gene primer amplification. TCRdb's table, derived via immunoSEQ multiplex PCR, lists solely in-frame clones and lacks some. That table supplies the V and J calls and clone size; D and trimming were determined from the DNA. The table has fewer than 700,000 clones, approximately 91% seen once.

Material for sequencing was peripheral blood. This TCR was recovered from a woman aged 45 to 65 with COVID-19, enrolled during active disease. V usage is TRBV6-1 and J usage is TRBJ2-1; 9 bases align to TRBD1. CDR3 sequence reads: CASSEASPRQGGNEQFF. CDR3 bases: TGTGCCAGCAGTGAAGCGTCGCCAAGACAGGGGGGGAATGAGCAGTTCTTC.